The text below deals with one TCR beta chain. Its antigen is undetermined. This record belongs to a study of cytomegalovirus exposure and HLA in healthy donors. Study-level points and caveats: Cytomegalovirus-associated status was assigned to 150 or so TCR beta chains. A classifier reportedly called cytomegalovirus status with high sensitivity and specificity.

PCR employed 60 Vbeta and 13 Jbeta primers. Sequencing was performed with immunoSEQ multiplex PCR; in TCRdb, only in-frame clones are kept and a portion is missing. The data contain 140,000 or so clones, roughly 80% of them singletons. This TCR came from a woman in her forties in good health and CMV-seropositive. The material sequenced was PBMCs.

As DNA, the CDR3 is TGCGCCAGCAGCTTCGGACTAGCGGGAGGGAATGAGCAGTTCTTC. Amino acids: CASSFGLAGGNEQFF. The chain is built from TRBV5-1 and TRBJ2-1, with 15 bases identical to TRBD2. Germline lookup yields CDR1 SGHRS and CDR2 YFSETQ. Trimming removed 2 bases from V and 7 bases from J; junction bases left unmatched: 1. The CDR3 covers 15 residues.